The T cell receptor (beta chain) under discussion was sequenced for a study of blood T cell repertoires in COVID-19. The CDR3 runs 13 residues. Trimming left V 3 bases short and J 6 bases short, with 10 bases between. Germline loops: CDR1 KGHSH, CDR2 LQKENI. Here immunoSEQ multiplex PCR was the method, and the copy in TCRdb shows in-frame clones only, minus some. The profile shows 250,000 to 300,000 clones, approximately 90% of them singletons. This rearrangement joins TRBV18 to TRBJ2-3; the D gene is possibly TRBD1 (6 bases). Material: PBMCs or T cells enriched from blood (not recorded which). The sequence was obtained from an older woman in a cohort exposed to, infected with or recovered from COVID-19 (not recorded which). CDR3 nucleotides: TGTGCCAGCTCACCTACAGGGTTGGATACGCAGTATTTT. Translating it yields CASSPTGLDTQYF.